This passage covers 15 T cell receptor beta chains from one sample sequenced in a study of CD8+ T cells in alopecia areata. The treatment here: oral pan-JAK inhibitor, 5-10 mg twice daily. RNA was extracted and reverse transcribed into cDNA as the sequencing template. The repertoire was sequenced with immunoSEQ multiplex PCR; TCRdb's copy has only in-frame clones and lacks some. The top ten clones hold 13% of a sample with some 150,000 clones, 70% to 90% of them seen once. The specimen was CD8+ T cells sorted from blood, collected at week 4, from a patient treated with tofacitinib. These receptors came from a human donor with alopecia areata.

Only one count was recorded for this clone. The CDR3 reads CASRSGAGELFF. For the CDR3, the DNA is TGCGCCAGCAGGAGCGGCGCCGGGGAGCTGTTTTTT. The chain is built from TRBV5-1 and TRBJ2-2; D possibly corresponds to TRBD2 (5 bases). The CDR3 has 12 amino acids. The ends were cut back, 5 bases at V and 6 bases at J, with 8 bases in the middle. Germline assignment: CDR1 SGHRS and CDR2 YFSETQ.

This chain links TRBV7-9 with TRBJ1-4; D not resolved. V was pared by 10 bases and J by 7 bases, with 10 bases between. Germline V lookup: CDR1 SEHNR, CDR2 FQNEAQ (reference sequence). The length of the CDR3 is 11 residues. The chain's CDR3 is CATSRTEKLFF. The CDR3 DNA follows: TGTGCCACCTCCAGAACTGAAAAACTGTTTTTT.

The rearrangement uses TRBV29-1 and TRBJ1-5; 8 nucleotides match TRBD1. The germline V gene has CDR1 SQVTM and CDR2 ANQGSEA. The CDR3 loop spans 13 amino acids. With 4 bases clipped from V and 3 bases from J, the junction kept 2 bases outside the gene matches. CDR3 nucleotide sequence: TGCAGCGTTGGACAGGGGAACAATCAGCCCCAGCATTTT. Amino acid sequence: CSVGQGNNQPQHF.

This clone was detected once. The chain uses TRBV2 and TRBJ2-5; 8 bases line up with TRBD2. The end of the DNA is better explained by TRBJ2-7, so the J call may be wrong. Germline V gene sequence: CDR1 SNHLY, CDR2 FYNNEI. The CDR3 is 14 amino acids. Written as DNA, the CDR3 is TGTGCCAGCAGTGAGGAGTCTAGCGGGCCCGAGCAGTACTTC. Its protein is CASSEESSGPEQYF.

The sample holds a few counts of this clone. The chain links TRBV6-5 to TRBJ1-6; unclear D gene. The V end lost 3 bases, the J end lost 3 bases, and 6 bases lay between the germline ends. CDR1 and CDR2 (germline): MNHEY, SVGAGI. The CDR3 loop spans 14 amino acids. CDR3 nucleotides: TGTGCCAGCAGTTATAAAAGCTATAATTCACCCCTCCACTTT. Protein product: CASSYKSYNSPLHF.

This chain links TRBV4-1 with TRBJ1-2, with D hard to call. Between the trimmed V and J ends, which lost 0 bases and 4 bases, there was a span of 9 bases. CDR3 size: 14 residues. The V gene's germline CDR1 is MGHRA and CDR2 YSYEKL. The CDR3 loop is CASSQEDPSYGYTF. CDR3 nucleotides: TGCGCCAGCAGCCAAGAGGACCCGAGCTATGGCTACACCTTC.

The chain couples TRBV27 to TRBJ2-2, with TRBD2 identical over 16 bases. Germline values: CDR1 MNHEY, CDR2 SMNVEV (reference sequence). Losses at the gene ends were 1 base for V and 4 bases for J; bases not matched to a gene: 6. This CDR3 contains 19 residues. CDR3: CASSLWGLAGGPGTGELFF. CDR3 DNA: TGTGCCAGCAGTTTATGGGGACTAGCGGGAGGGCCCGGCACCGGGGAGCTGTTTTTT.

This chain joins TRBV29-1 and TRBJ2-2, with a tentative D call TRBD2 (5 bases). With 4 bases removed from V and 5 bases from J, the gap between germline ends came to 11 bases. The CDR3 consists of 13 residues. Germline values: CDR1 SQVTM, CDR2 ANQGSEA. The CDR3 is CSVARTGTGELFF. CDR3 sequence (DNA): TGCAGCGTTGCAAGGACGGGGACCGGGGAGCTGTTTTTT.

As to this clone: The DNA is left out, because the CDR3 cannot be placed on it with certainty; the CDR3 is given as TCRdb lists it. The CDR3 sequence: CASSTSSSYEQYF. V and J are TRBV27 and TRBJ2-7; no DNA check was done on the table's D call, TRBD2. The CDR3 length is 13 residues, termini included. Germline V gene lookup returns CDR1 MNHEY and CDR2 SMNVEV (reference sequence).

The DNA for the CDR3 is TGTGCCGGAGAAAGTAACACCGGGGAGCTGTTTTTT. This translates into CAGESNTGELFF. The genes are TRBV30 and TRBJ2-2; D is uncertain. The CDR3 length is 12 residues. Trimming took 8 bases from V and 2 from J, leaving 9 bases between them. CDR1 is GTSNPN and CDR2 is SVGIG in the germline V gene (reference sequence).

The chain recombines TRBV5-1 with TRBJ2-5; 11 nucleotides align to TRBD1. Germline V gene lookup returns CDR1 SGHRS and CDR2 YFSETQ. The CDR3 covers 14 residues. Trimming took 4 bases from V and 5 from J; bases not matched to a gene: 4. CDR3 nucleotide sequence: TGCGCCAGCAGCCCGGGACAGGGGGAGGAGACCCAGTACTTC. It is translated as CASSPGQGEETQYF.

The chain combines TRBV27 with TRBJ2-1; 11 bases match TRBD2. The CDR3 sequence is 15 residues long. In germline, CDR1 is MNHEY, CDR2 SMNVEV (reference sequence). Trimming at V came to 5 bases and at J to 3 bases, leaving 3 bases not matched to a gene. CDR3 amino acids: CASSGGTSGYNEQFF. The CDR3 nucleotides are TGTGCCAGCAGTGGCGGGACTAGCGGCTACAATGAGCAGTTCTTC.

Points on this clone: The junction differs from germline at one of its ends, possibly a read error. Other DNA variants within this sample encode the same CDR3. V usage is TRBV29-1 and J usage is TRBJ2-7, with unresolved D. Germline-derived CDR1 and CDR2 are SQVTM and ANQGSEA. CDR3 length: 12 residues. The CDR3, as DNA: TGCAGCGTTGAAGACTCCTCCTATGAGCAGTACTTC. This codes for CSVEDSSYEQYF.

This clone came up once. The chain has TRBV4-1 and TRBJ1-5; 11 bases align to TRBD1. The CDR3 has 17 amino acids. V trimming: 4 bases; J trimming: 2 bases; junction bases outside the gene matches: 7. Germline V CDR1 and CDR2: MGHRA, YSYEKL. CDR3 in DNA: TGCGCCAGCAGCCCCGGGACAGGGGGTTTCGGCAATCAGCCCCAGCATTTT. Encoded protein: CASSPGTGGFGNQPQHF.

V usage is TRBV15 and J usage is TRBJ2-1; TRBD2 matches at 7 bases. The CDR3 runs to 15 residues. Germline V gene lookup returns CDR1 LNHNV and CDR2 YYDKDF (reference sequence). Trimming removed 6 bases from V and 1 base from J; junction bases left unmatched: 6. The CDR3 loop reads CATSGSGESYNEQFF. CDR3 bases: TGTGCCACCAGTGGAAGCGGGGAATCCTACAATGAGCAGTTCTTC.